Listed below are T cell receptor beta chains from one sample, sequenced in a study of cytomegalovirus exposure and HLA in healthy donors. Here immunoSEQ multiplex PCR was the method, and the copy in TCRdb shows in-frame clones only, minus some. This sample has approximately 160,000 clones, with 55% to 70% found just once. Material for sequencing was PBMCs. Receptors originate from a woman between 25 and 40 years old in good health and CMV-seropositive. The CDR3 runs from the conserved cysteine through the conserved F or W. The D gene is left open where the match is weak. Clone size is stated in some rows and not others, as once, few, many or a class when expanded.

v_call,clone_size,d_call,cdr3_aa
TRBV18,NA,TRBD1,CASSLADRATEAFF
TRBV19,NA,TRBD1,CASRTTGTGDGEQYF
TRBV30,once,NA,CAWSLAVGATNEKLFF
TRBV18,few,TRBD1,CASKRQGDGNSPLHF
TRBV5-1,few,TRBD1,CASSLPSTGFYGYTF
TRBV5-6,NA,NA,CASSSSGGGWVQPQHF
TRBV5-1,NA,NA,CASSLTENTEAFF
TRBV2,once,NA,CASSVGAYEQYF
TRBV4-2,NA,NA,CASSQDRRANYGYTF
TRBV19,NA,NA,CASSPAGGSSYEQYF
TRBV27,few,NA,CASSWYREGPGELFF
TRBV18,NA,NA,CASSPPSGVGELFF
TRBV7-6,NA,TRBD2,CASSLGAGAGREQYF